This entry concerns a single T cell receptor (beta chain). This clone appeared once. No cognate antigen has been identified for it. No per-base quality is available; no much larger clone lies one base away. The collaborating institutions used their own protocols to collect whole blood in K2EDTA tubes. Collaborator samples were shipped for TCRbeta analysis as frozen whole blood, isolated PBMCs, or DNA extracted from either sample type. V loses 4 bases, J loses 4 bases, and the germline ends lie 11 bases apart. Taken from the germline V gene (reference sequence), the CDR1 and CDR2 loops are SGHNT and YYREEE. Taken from cysteine to phenylalanine, the CDR3 has 13 residues. Left in the record is the CDR3 DNA by itself, 39 bases read in frame from the first base. The data were obtained in a study of blood T cell repertoires in COVID-19 (dated by TCRdb to the early 2020s). With regard to the full study: Collaborator samples came from the United States, Italy and Spain and covered acute and convalescent phases of COVID-19. The samples were drawn from the first 160 participants of the ongoing ImmuneRACE study and from over a thousand subjects provided by 6 global collaborators. The material from the prospective study consisted of cDNA or gDNA derived from T cells, B-cell-depleted T cells, or PBMCs. Nearly every sample came with metadata listing a de-identified subject ID, COVID-19 status, age in years and sex. A freely available public database, intended as a resource for researchers studying the immune response to SARS-CoV-2, is where the repertoires were released. Subjects who had been exposed to COVID-19, were actively infected with it, or had recovered from it provided the deeply sampled blood TCRbeta repertoires that made up the dataset. HLA class I and class II types, where available, came from metadata supplied by the sample provider rather than from assay-based typing. General conclusions and limits of the study: How much clinical and demographic metadata was included differed by source and by participant, and the metadata was provided uncurated.

TCRbeta CDR3 regions were amplified from genomic DNA by means of the immunoSEQ Assay, a bias-controlled multiplex PCR. The study's own analysis went as follows. Within the assay, amplification of reference gene primers was used to estimate how many nucleated cells each sample contained. To quantify the absolute abundance of each unique TCRbeta CDR3 rearrangement, sequence reads were collapsed and filtered. For each sample, productive Simpson clonality was calculated as the square root of Simpson's diversity index over productive rearrangements. TCRdb took this table from immuneACCESS and kept in-frame rearrangements with V and J called. Such tables lack part of the clones; where checked against another copy, unresolved V genes explain under half of the gap, and the rest is unexplained. For V, J and clone size, that table is used; D and trimming come from the DNA. The sample profile shows roughly 670,000 clones; 85% to 90% of them were found once. The ten top clones hold under 0.3% of the sample.

The sample comprised peripheral blood. The sequence came from a young woman with acute or convalescent COVID-19. Recombination joined TRBV5-4 with TRBJ1-2; the D gene is not confidently resolved. The DNA sequence is given as TGTGCCAGCAGCCTCGTCGGTCCCTATGGCTACACCTTC. Its amino acids are CASSLVGPYGYTF.